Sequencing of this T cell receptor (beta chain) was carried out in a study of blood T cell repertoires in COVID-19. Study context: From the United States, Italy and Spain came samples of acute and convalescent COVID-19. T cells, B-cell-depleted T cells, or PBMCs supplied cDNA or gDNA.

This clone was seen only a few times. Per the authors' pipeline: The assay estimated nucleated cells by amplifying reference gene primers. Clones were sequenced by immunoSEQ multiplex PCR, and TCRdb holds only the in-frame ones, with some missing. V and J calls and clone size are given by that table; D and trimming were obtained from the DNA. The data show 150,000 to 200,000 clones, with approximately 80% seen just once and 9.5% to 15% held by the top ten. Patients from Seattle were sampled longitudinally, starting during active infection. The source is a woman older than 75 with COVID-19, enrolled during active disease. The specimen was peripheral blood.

The DNA for the CDR3 is TGTGCCAGTAGTATCGACACCCCGACTAGCGGGAGTCTATATGAGCAGTTCTTC. Amino acid sequence: CASSIDTPTSGSLYEQFF. V and J are TRBV19 and TRBJ2-1; TRBD2 agrees at 12 bases. CDR3 length: 18 amino acids. V gave up 3 bases and J gave up 8 bases; unmatched junction bases: 14. CDR1 and CDR2 from the germline V gene are LNHDA and SQIVND (reference sequence).